This TCR beta chain was recorded in a study of shared clonotypes between healthy human individuals. CD45RO-negative, CCR7-selected cells formed the naive CD8 fraction, which excluded terminally differentiated effector memory CD45RA+ cells. The material for each subset, its genomic DNA, was split evenly across several immunoSEQ plates. Clones were read by immunoSEQ multiplex PCR, and TCRdb kept only the in-frame ones, dropping some. The sample shows just over 2,000,000 clones, about 95% of them seen only once. As for this clone: This sample includes further DNA sequences coding for the same CDR3.

Sequenced: naive CD8+ T cells sorted from blood. The TCR originated in a man between 18 and 29 years old in good health.

The CDR3 DNA is TGCGCCAGCAGCCAAGACCGGACTAGCGGTTCTTACGAGCAGTACTTC. Translation: CASSQDRTSGSYEQYF. This chain links TRBV4-3 with TRBJ2-7, with 10 bases that match TRBD2. V dropped 0 bases and J dropped 4; count of bases not matched to a gene: 6. From germline, CDR1 is LGHNA and CDR2 YSLEER. This CDR3 has 16 residues.